These 19 T cell receptor beta chains originate from one sample sequenced in a study of T cells expressing NK-cell markers. For each CDR3 protein, TCRdb gives one entry from its re-call of the 5' RACE reads, without DNA. The sample table includes 140,000 to 150,000 distinct CDR3 sequences. Sequencing was done on a sample of blood T cells: a sorted CD56 or NKG2C T cell subset, CD4+ or CD8+ T cells, or bulk PBMC T cells (not recorded which). The receptors stem from a man aged 18 to 30 in good health.

This rearrangement joins TRBV19 to TRBJ2-3; TCRdb calls TRBD2, which cannot be checked without DNA. Germline V CDR1 and CDR2: LNHDA, SQIVND (reference sequence). The CDR3 is 15 amino acids. The CDR3 reads CASSFFGSPTDTQYF. The full variable domain, completed using reference TRBV19 and TRBJ2-3, is DGGITQSPKYLFRKEGQNVTLSCEQNLNHDAMYWYRQDPGQGLRLIYYSQIVNDFQKGDIAEGYSVSREKKESFPLTVTSAQKNPTAFYLCASSFFGSPTDTQYFGPGTRLTVL.

The J gene is TRBJ2-1, the V gene TRBV3-1; the TCRdb call, TRBD2, lacks DNA for checking. The germline V gene has CDR1 LGHDT and CDR2 YNNKEL (reference sequence). The CDR3 runs to 15 residues. The CDR3: CASSQVSGGGSGQFF.

The chain has TRBV29-1 and TRBJ2-7; TCRdb selects TRBD1, and the lack of DNA leaves this call unchecked. CDR1 and CDR2 from the germline V gene are SQVTM and ANQGSEA. The CDR3 is 14 amino acids. CDR3 sequence reads: CSVQGRTGSDEQYF.

The V call is TRBV30, the J call TRBJ1-1; checking the TCRdb D call of TRBD1 is not possible without DNA. CDR3 length equals 13 residues. Looked up from germline, CDR1 is GTSNPN and CDR2 is SVGIG (reference sequence). This CDR3 reads CAWSGGSGTVTFF.

The chain carries TRBV12-3 or TRBV12-4 and TRBJ1-2; TCRdb outputs TRBD1, but without DNA this stays unchecked. This CDR3 comprises 12 residues. The CDR3 loop is CASSFWGDGYTF.

V is TRBV11-1 and J is TRBJ2-1. The V gene's germline CDR1 is SGHAT and CDR2 FQDESV (reference sequence). The CDR3 runs to 15 residues. The CDR3 sequence is CASSVSGRITNEQFF.

The chain recombines TRBV7-9 with TRBJ2-1. Germline loops: CDR1 SEHNR, CDR2 FQNEAQ (reference sequence). This CDR3 is 12 amino acids long. The CDR3 loop is CASSFQDNEQFF.

The chain links TRBV23-1 to TRBJ2-4. TRBV23-1 is an ORF, with its function uncertain. The CDR3 extends over 17 amino acids. CDR3 loop: CASSQSKAERAKNIQYF.

J is TRBJ2-3 and V is TRBV5-6; absent DNA, TCRdb's TRBD1 call cannot be checked. CDR3 length: 17 amino acids. Germline-derived CDR1 and CDR2 are SGHDT and YYEEEE. The CDR3 loop is CASSRRGQTSSTDTQYF.

V gene TRBV12-3 or TRBV12-4 combines with J gene TRBJ2-1; checking the TCRdb D call of TRBD1 is not possible without DNA. There are 15 residues in the CDR3. The CDR3 protein is CASSLKGDSHNEQFF.

This chain joins TRBV30 and TRBJ2-7; TCRdb gives TRBD2 as the D gene, but with no DNA this cannot be confirmed. This CDR3 spans 13 amino acids. CDR1 and CDR2 from the germline V gene are GTSNPN and SVGIG (reference sequence). The CDR3 spells CAWSSGTSNEQYF.

The V and J genes are TRBV29-1 and TRBJ2-1; TCRdb's D call, TRBD2, is unchecked because there is no DNA. The CDR3 runs 16 residues. CDR1 is SQVTM and CDR2 is ANQGSEA in the germline V gene. The chain's CDR3 is CSAGGTSGSPYNEQFF.

The CDR3 protein is CASSSGLAGKETQYF. The gene calls are TRBV6-5 and TRBJ2-5; the D call from TCRdb, TRBD2, cannot be confirmed without DNA. The CDR3 sequence is 15 residues long. The V gene's germline CDR1 is MNHEY and CDR2 SVGAGI.

The chain carries TRBV12-3 or TRBV12-4 and TRBJ2-5; the D call of TRBD1 rests on TCRdb alone, since no DNA is present to check it. The CDR3 is made up of 13 amino acids. CDR3 amino acids: CASSGAGEYSQYF.

The gene calls are TRBV2 and TRBJ2-1. CDR1 and CDR2 (germline): SNHLY, FYNNEI. There are 14 residues in the CDR3. The CDR3 sequence is CARGTSDSYNEQFF. The full variable domain, in which reference TRBV2 and TRBJ2-1 provide the parts outside the CDR3, is EPEVTQTPSHQVTQMGQEVILRCVPISNHLYFYWYRQILGQKVEFLVSFYNNEISEKSEIFDDQFSVERPDGSNFTLKIRSTKLEDSAMYFCARGTSDSYNEQFFGPGTRLTVL.

The CDR3 region is CASSGTSVDTGELFF. The V gene is TRBV5-1, the J gene TRBJ2-2; the TRBD2 assignment by TCRdb is unverifiable without DNA. Germline V gene sequence: CDR1 SGHRS, CDR2 YFSETQ. The CDR3 runs 15 residues.

V usage is TRBV29-1 and J usage is TRBJ2-3. This CDR3 contains 13 residues. Looked up from germline, CDR1 is SQVTM and CDR2 is ANQGSEA. The CDR3 sequence is CSVVTYTLDTQYF.

The V and J genes are TRBV25-1 and TRBJ2-5; the D call of TRBD1 rests on TCRdb alone, since no DNA is present to check it. Per germline, CDR1 MGHDK and CDR2 SYGVNS. The CDR3 has 12 residues. This CDR3 reads CASGGVRETQYF. The whole variable domain, filled in from reference TRBV25-1 and TRBJ2-5, reads EADIYQTPRYLVIGTGKKITLECSQTMGHDKMYWYQQDPGMELHLIHYSYGVNSTEKGDLSSESTVSRIRTEHFPLTLESARPSHTSQYLCASGGVRETQYFGPGTRLLVL.

CDR3 amino acids: CASSDSYLTYEQYF. The chain joins TRBV5-1 to TRBJ2-7; TCRdb selects TRBD1, and the lack of DNA leaves this call unchecked. Germline CDR1 and CDR2: SGHRS and YFSETQ. The CDR3 runs to 14 residues.